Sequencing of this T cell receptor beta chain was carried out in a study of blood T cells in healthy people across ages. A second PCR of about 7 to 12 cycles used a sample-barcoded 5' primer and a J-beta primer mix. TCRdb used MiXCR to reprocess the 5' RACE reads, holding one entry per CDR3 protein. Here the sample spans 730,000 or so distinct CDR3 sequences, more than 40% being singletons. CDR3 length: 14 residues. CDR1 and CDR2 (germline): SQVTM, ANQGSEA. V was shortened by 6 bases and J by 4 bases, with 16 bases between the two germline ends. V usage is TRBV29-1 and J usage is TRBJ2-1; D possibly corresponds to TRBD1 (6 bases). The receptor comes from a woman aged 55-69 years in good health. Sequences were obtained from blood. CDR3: CSVDQIQGYNEQFF. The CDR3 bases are TGCAGCGTCGATCAAATACAGGGTTACAATGAGCAGTTCTTC.